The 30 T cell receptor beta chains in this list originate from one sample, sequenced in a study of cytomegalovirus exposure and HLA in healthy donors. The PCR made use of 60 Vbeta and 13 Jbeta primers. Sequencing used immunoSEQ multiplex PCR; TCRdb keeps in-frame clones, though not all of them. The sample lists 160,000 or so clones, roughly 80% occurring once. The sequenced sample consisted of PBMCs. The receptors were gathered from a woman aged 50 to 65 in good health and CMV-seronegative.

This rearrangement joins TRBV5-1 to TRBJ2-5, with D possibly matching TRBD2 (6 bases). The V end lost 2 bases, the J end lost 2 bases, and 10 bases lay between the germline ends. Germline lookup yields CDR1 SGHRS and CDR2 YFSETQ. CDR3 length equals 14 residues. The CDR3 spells CASSFLALQETQYF. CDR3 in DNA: TGCGCCAGCAGCTTTCTAGCGCTACAAGAGACCCAGTACTTC.

The CDR3 coding sequence is TGTGCCAGCAAGCTGTACAATGAGCAGTTCTTC. Its protein is CASKLYNEQFF. V gene TRBV2 combines with J gene TRBJ2-1; D is unresolved. The CDR3 length is 11 residues. Germline V CDR1 and CDR2: SNHLY, FYNNEI. The V end was cut by 7 bases, the J end by 4 bases, with 5 bases between.

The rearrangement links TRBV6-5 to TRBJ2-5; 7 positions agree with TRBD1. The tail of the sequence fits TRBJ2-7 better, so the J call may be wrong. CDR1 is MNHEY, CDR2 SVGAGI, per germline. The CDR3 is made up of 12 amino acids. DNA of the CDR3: TGTGCCAGCCGGGACAGCTCCTACGAGCAGTACTTC. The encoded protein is CASRDSSYEQYF.

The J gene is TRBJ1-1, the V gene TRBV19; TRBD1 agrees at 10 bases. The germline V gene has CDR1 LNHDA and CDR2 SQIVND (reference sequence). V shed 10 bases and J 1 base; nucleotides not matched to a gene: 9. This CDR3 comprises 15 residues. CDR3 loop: CATLPRDRGNTEAFF. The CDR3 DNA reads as TGTGCCACCCTTCCCCGGGACAGGGGGAACACTGAAGCTTTCTTT.

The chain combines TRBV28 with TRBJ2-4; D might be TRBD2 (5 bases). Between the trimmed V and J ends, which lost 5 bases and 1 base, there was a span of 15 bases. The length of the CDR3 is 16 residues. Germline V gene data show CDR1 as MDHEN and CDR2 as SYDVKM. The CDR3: CASSPWWLAAKNIQYF. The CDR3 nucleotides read TGTGCCAGCAGTCCCTGGTGGTTAGCGGCCAAAAACATTCAGTACTTC.

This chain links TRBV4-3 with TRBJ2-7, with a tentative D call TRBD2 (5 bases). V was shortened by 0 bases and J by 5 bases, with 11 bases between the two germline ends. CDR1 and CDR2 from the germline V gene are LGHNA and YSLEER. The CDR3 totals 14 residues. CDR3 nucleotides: TGCGCCAGCAGCCAAGATACGGGGTACAACGAGCAGTACTTC. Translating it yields CASSQDTGYNEQYF.

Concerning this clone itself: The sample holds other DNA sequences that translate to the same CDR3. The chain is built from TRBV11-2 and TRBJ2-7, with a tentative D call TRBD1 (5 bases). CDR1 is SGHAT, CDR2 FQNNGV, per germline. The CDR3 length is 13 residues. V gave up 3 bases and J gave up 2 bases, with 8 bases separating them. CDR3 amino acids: CASSFPGTYEQYF. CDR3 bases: TGTGCCAGCAGCTTCCCAGGGACCTACGAGCAGTACTTC.

CDR3 nucleotide sequence: TGTGCCAGCTCGCAGGGAACCGAGCAGTACTTC. Its protein is CASSQGTEQYF. This chain connects TRBV18 to TRBJ2-7, with D possibly TRBD1 on 5 matching bases. Trimming shortened V by 6 bases and J by 6 bases, and 9 bases separated the two germline ends. In germline, CDR1 is KGHSH, CDR2 LQKENI. The CDR3 runs 11 residues.

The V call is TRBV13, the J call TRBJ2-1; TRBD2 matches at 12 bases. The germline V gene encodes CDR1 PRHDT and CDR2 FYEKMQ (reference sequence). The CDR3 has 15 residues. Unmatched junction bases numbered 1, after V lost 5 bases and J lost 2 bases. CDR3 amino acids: CASSGLAGPYNEQFF. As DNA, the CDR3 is TGTGCCAGCAGCGGACTAGCGGGGCCCTACAATGAGCAGTTCTTC.

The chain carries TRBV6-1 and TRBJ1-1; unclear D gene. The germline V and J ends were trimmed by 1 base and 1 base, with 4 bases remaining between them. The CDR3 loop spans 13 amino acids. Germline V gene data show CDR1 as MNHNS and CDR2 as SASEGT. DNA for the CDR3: TGTGCCAGCAGTGAAGGCAGGAACACTGAAGCTTTCTTT. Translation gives CASSEGRNTEAFF.

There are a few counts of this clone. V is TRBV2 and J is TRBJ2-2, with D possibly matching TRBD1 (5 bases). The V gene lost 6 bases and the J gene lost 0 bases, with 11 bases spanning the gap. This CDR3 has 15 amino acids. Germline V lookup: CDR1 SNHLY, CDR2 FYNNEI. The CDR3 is CASRDIGANTGELFF. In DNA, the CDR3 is TGTGCCAGCAGGGACATCGGCGCGAACACCGGGGAGCTGTTTTTT.

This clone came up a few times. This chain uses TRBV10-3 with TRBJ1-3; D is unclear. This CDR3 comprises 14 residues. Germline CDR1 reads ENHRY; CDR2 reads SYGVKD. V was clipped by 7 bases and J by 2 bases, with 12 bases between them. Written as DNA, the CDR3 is TGTGCCATCACGCACACAGACACTGGAAACACCATATATTTT. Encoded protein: CAITHTDTGNTIYF.

The CDR3 is CASSPFMSTDTQYF. CDR3 DNA sequence: TGCGCCAGCAGCCCGTTTATGAGCACAGATACGCAGTATTTT. The rearrangement links TRBV5-1 to TRBJ2-3, with D unresolved. The ends were cut back, 4 bases at V and 0 bases at J, with 9 bases in the middle. The V gene's germline CDR1 is SGHRS and CDR2 YFSETQ. The CDR3 sequence is 14 residues long.

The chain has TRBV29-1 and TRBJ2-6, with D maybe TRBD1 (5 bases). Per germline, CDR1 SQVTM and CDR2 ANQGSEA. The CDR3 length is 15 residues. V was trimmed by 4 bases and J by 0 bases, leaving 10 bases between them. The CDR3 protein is CSVVRVDSGANVLTF. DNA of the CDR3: TGCAGCGTTGTCAGGGTGGACTCTGGGGCCAACGTCCTGACTTTC. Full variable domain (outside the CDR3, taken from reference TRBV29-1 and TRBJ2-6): SAVISQKPSRDICQRGTSLTIQCQVDSQVTMMFWYRQQPGQSLTLIATANQGSEATYESGFVIDKFPISRPNLTFSTLTVSNMSPEDSSIYLCSVVRVDSGANVLTFGAGSRLTVL.

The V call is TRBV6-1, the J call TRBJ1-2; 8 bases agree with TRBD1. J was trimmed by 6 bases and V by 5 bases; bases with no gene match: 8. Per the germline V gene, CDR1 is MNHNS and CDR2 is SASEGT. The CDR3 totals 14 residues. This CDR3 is CASSHLDRANGYTF. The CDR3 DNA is TGTGCCAGCAGTCACCTGGACAGGGCGAATGGCTACACCTTC.

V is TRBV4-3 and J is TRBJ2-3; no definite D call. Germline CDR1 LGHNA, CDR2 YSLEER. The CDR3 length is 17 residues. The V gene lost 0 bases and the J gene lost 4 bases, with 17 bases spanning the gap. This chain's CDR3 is CASSQELGSWVADTQYF. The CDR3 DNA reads TGCGCCAGCAGCCAAGAGTTGGGCTCCTGGGTCGCAGATACGCAGTATTTT.

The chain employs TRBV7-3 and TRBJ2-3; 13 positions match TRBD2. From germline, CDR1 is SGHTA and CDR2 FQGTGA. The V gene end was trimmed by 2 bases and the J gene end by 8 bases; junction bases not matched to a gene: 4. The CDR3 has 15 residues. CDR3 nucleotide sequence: TGTGCCAGCAGCTTAGGGGGACTAGCGGGAACTACGCAGTATTTT. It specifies CASSLGGLAGTTQYF.

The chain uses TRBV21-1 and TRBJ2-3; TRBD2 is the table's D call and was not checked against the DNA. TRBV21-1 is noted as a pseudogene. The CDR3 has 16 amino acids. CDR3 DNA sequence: TGTGCCAGCATTCCGGGACTAGCGGGAACCACAGATACGCAGTATTTT. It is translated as CASIPGLAGTTDTQYF.

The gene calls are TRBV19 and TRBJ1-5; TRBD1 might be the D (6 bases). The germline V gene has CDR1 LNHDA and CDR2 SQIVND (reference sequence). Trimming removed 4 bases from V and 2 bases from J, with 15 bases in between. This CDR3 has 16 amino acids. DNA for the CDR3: TGTGCCAGTAGTAGACTAACAGGGAGAGGCAATCAGCCCCAGCATTTT. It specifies CASSRLTGRGNQPQHF. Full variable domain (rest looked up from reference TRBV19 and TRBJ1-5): DGGITQSPKYLFRKEGQNVTLSCEQNLNHDAMYWYRQDPGQGLRLIYYSQIVNDFQKGDIAEGYSVSREKKESFPLTVTSAQKNPTAFYLCASSRLTGRGNQPQHFGDGTRLSIL.

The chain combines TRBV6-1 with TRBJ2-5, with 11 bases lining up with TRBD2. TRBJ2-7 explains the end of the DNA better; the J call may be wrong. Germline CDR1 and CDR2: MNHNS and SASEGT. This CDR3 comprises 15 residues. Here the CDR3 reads CASTKTSGTPYEQYF. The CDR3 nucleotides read TGTGCCAGCACGAAGACTAGCGGGACCCCTTACGAGCAGTACTTC.

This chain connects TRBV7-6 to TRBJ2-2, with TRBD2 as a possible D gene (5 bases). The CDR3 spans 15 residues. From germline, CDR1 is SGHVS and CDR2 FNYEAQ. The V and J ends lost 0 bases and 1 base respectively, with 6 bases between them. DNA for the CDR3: TGTGCCAGCAGCTTAGCCGGGGAGAACACCGGGGAGCTGTTTTTT. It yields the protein CASSLAGENTGELFF.

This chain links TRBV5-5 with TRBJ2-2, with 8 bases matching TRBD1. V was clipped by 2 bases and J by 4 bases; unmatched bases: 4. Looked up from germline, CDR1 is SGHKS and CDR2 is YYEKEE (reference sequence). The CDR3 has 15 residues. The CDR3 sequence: CASSFFDRGTGELFF. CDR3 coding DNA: TGTGCCAGCAGCTTTTTTGACAGGGGCACCGGGGAGCTGTTTTTT. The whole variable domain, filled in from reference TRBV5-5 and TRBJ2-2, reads DAGVTQSPTHLIKTRGQQVTLRCSPISGHKSVSWYQQVLGQGPQFIFQYYEKEERGRGNFPDRFSARQFPNYSSELNVNALLLGDSALYLCASSFFDRGTGELFFGEGSRLTVL.

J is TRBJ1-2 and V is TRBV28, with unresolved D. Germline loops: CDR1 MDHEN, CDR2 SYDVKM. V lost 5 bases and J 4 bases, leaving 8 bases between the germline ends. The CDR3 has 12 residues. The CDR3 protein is CASSTPSYGYTF. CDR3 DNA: TGTGCCAGCAGTACCCCCAGCTATGGCTACACCTTC.

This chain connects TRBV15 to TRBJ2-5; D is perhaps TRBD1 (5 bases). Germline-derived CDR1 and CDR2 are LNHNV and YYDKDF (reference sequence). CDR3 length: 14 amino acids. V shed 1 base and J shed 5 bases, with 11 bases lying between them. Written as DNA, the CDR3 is TGTGCCACCAGCAGAGGTGCAGGGTTGGAGACCCAGTACTTC. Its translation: CATSRGAGLETQYF.

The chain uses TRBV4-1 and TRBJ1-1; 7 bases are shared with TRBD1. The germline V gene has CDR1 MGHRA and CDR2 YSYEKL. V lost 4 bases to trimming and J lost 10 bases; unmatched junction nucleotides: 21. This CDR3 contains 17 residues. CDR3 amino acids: CASSPSDRRDGLWRAFF. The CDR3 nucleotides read TGCGCCAGCAGCCCATCGGACAGGCGTGATGGACTTTGGAGAGCTTTCTTT.

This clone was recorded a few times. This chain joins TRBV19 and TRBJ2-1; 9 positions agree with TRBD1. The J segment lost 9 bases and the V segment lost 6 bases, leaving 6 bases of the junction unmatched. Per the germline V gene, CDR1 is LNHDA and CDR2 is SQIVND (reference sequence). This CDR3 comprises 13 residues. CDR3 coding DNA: TGTGCCAGTAGGGACAGGGGAAGAAGTGAGCAGTTCTTC. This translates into CASRDRGRSEQFF.

The CDR3 loop is CASSGGDSFILDTQYF. CDR3 coding DNA: TGTGCCAGCAGTGGGGGGGACAGTTTTATCTTAGATACGCAGTATTTT. The gene calls are TRBV6-1 and TRBJ2-3; D perhaps matches TRBD1 (7 bases). CDR1 MNHNS and CDR2 SASEGT come from the germline V gene. V was cut by 4 bases and J by 5 bases, with 19 bases left in between. CDR3 length equals 16 residues.

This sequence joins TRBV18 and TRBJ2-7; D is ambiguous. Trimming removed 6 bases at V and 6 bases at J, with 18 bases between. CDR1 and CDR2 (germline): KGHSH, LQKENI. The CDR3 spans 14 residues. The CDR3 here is CASSLGGTQREQYF. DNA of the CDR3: TGTGCCAGCTCCCTCGGCGGCACCCAACGCGAGCAGTACTTC.

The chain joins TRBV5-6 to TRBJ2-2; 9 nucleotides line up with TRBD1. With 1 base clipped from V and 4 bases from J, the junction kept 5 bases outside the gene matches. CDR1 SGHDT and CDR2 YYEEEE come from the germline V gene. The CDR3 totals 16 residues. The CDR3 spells CASSLRGQGSTGELFF. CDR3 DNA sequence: TGTGCCAGCAGCTTGCGGGGACAGGGAAGCACCGGGGAGCTGTTTTTT.

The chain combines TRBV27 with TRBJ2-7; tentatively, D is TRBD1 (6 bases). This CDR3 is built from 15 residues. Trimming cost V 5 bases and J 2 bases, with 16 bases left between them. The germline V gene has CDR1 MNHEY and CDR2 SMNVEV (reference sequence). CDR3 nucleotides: TGTGCCAGCAGTCGTTCGAGGGGGTATACCTACGAGCAGTACTTC. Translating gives CASSRSRGYTYEQYF.